A selection of T cell receptor beta chains follows, all from one sample in a study of CD8+ T cells in alopecia areata. Clones were sequenced by immunoSEQ multiplex PCR, and TCRdb holds only the in-frame ones, with some missing. In the table there are 140,000 to 150,000 clones, roughly 52% of which are singletons. This specimen was CD8+ T cells sorted from blood, taken at week 4, from a patient treated with tofacitinib. The receptors originated from a human donor with alopecia areata. Each CDR3 is given with its conserved first and last residue. D genes are given only for firm matches. Part of the rows lack a size; the others show once, few, many or a class for expanded clones.

TGTGCCAGCCTCCCTGACAACCCTGGGGCCAACGTCCTGACTTTC	CASLPDNPGANVLTF	TRBV6-4	.	.	TRBJ2-6
TGCGCCAGCAGCCAAGATACGGGGACAGGGGGCTCACCCCTCCACTTT	CASSQDTGTGGSPLHF	TRBV4-3	TRBD1	.	TRBJ1-6
TGTGCCAGCAGCCTAGCGGATAGCACAGATACGCAGTATTTT	CASSLADSTDTQYF	TRBV13	TRBD2	.	TRBJ2-3
TGTGCCAGCAGCTTAACAGACAGCGCCTACGAGCAGTACTTC	CASSLTDSAYEQYF	TRBV7-6	.	few	TRBJ2-7
TGTGCCAGCAGCCCCCGACAGGGTAGGTCCTACGAGCAGTACTTC	CASSPRQGRSYEQYF	TRBV13	TRBD1	few	TRBJ2-7
TGCAGCGTCCCCAGTCTATCCTCCTTC	CSVPSLSSF	TRBV29-1	.	.	TRBJ1-2
TGTGCCTGGACCCCGTTCCTCGAAATGAACACTGAAGCTTTCTTT	CAWTPFLEMNTEAFF	TRBV30	.	few	TRBJ1-1
TGTGCCAGCATCGAGACAGGGAACACTGAAGCTTTCTTT	CASIETGNTEAFF	TRBV5-6	.	.	TRBJ1-1
TGTGCCAGCAGCTTTCAGGGGCAGGTAGCTTTCTTT	CASSFQGQVAFF	TRBV5-6	.	.	TRBJ1-1
TGTGCTTCACGAGACCGGAATAGCAATCAGCCCCAGCATTTT	CASRDRNSNQPQHF	TRBV30	.	.	TRBJ1-5
TGCAGCGTTGAGGATTCCGGGCAGTACTTC	CSVEDSGQYF	TRBV29-1	.	.	TRBJ2-7
TGTGCCTGGAGTGTTGTCAGTTACGAGCAGTACTTC	CAWSVVSYEQYF	TRBV30	.	.	TRBJ2-7
TGTGCCAGCAGCATAGAGGGACAGGGGGCGCGTGAGCAGTACTTC	CASSIEGQGAREQYF	TRBV7-9	TRBD1	few	TRBJ2-7
TGCAGCGTTGAGGGTCCGGGGAACACTGAAGCTTTCTTT	CSVEGPGNTEAFF	TRBV29-1	.	.	TRBJ1-1
TGCGCCAGCAGCCAAGATCTGAGCGGGACCTACACAGATACGCAGTATTTT	CASSQDLSGTYTDTQYF	TRBV4-3	TRBD2	.	TRBJ2-3
TGTGCCAGCAGCCAAGATCTCGGGGGTCAGCCCCAGCATTTT	CASSQDLGGQPQHF	TRBV4-2	.	once	TRBJ1-5
TGTGCCAGCAGCTTGGTTGGAAACGAGCAGTACTTC	CASSLVGNEQYF	TRBV7-9	.	.	TRBJ2-7
TGTGCCTGGAGCCCCAGGGAAGGGTACAATCAGCCCCAGCATTTT	CAWSPREGYNQPQHF	TRBV30	.	.	TRBJ1-5
TGCGCCAGCAGCTCCCGCGGGGGGCGCAATGAGCAGTTCTTC	CASSSRGGRNEQFF	TRBV5-1	TRBD2	.	TRBJ2-1
TGTGCCAGTACGACGGGAGTGTTCTATGGCTACACCTTC	CASTTGVFYGYTF	TRBV19	.	few	TRBJ1-2
TGTGCCCTATCCGGGGACAGGCTAAACTATGGCTACACCTTC	CALSGDRLNYGYTF	TRBV7-9	TRBD1	.	TRBJ1-2
TGTGCCTGGAGTGTGGGGGTCTCTGGAAACACCATATATTTT	CAWSVGVSGNTIYF	TRBV30	.	few	TRBJ1-3
TGTGCCAGCAGCGAGGGGACAGGAGCCGTCTACGAGCAGTACTTC	CASSEGTGAVYEQYF	TRBV9	TRBD1	.	TRBJ2-7
TGTGCCAGCAGTTTCGGCAAGGTAGATGGCTACACCTTC	CASSFGKVDGYTF	TRBV27	.	.	TRBJ1-2
TGTGCCAGCAGTTACCGATTGGACGGTTACGAGCAGTACTTC	CASSYRLDGYEQYF	TRBV6-6	.	.	TRBJ2-7
TGTGCCACCAGCAGATCCGCCGGGACACAAGAGACCCAGTACTTC	CATSRSAGTQETQYF	TRBV15	.	.	TRBJ2-5
TGTGCCAGCAGTTACGGGGAAAGAGCTCGGTACGAGCAGTACTTC	CASSYGERARYEQYF	TRBV27	.	.	TRBJ2-7
TGTGCCAGCAGCTTAAGCAGTCACAATGAGCAGTTCTTC	CASSLSSHNEQFF	TRBV7-2	.	.	TRBJ2-1
TGTGCCAGCAGTTCGAGGACAGGGGACTATGGCTACACCTTC	CASSSRTGDYGYTF	TRBV27	TRBD1	.	TRBJ1-2
TGCAGCGTTGAAGGAGGGGTGTTTGAGACCCAGTACTTC	CSVEGGVFETQYF	TRBV29-1	.	.	TRBJ2-5
TGTGCCAGCAGCACGGGACGGATCTACGAGCAGTACTTC	CASSTGRIYEQYF	TRBV7-9	.	.	TRBJ2-7
TGTGCCAGCATCAACTTCCTGGAAGAGACCCAGTACTTC	CASINFLEETQYF	TRBV2	.	.	TRBJ2-5
TGCGCCAGCAGCTTCGGGACACCGGCACTCTACGAGCAGTACTTC	CASSFGTPALYEQYF	TRBV5-1	.	.	TRBJ2-7
TGTGCCAGCAGTGATGCTAGCGGGGGGACAGATACGCAGTATTTT	CASSDASGGTDTQYF	TRBV6-4	TRBD2	.	TRBJ2-3
TGTGCCAGTAGTGATTTGAGCGGGGGGGATAGTTACGAGCAGTACTTC	CASSDLSGGDSYEQYF	TRBV19	TRBD2	few	TRBJ2-7
TGTGCCAGCAGCAAACTGATACCCGGACCAGAGACCCAGTACTTC	CASSKLIPGPETQYF	TRBV7-9	.	.	TRBJ2-5
TGTGCCAGCAGCCCCGGGGGGAGCTACGAGCAGTACTTC	CASSPGGSYEQYF	TRBV9	TRBD2	.	TRBJ2-7
TGTGCCAGCAGTTTATCGAAAAACAATGAGCAGTTCTTC	CASSLSKNNEQFF	TRBV27	.	.	TRBJ2-1
TGTGCCAGCAGCGAAACAGGGGGCACGGCGGAGACCCAGTACTTC	CASSETGGTAETQYF	TRBV7-3	TRBD1	few	TRBJ2-5
TGTGCCAGCAGCTTAGCATCAGGCGCCGACGAGCAGTACTTC	CASSLASGADEQYF	TRBV7-8	.	once	TRBJ2-7
TGTGCCACCAAGACCTCCTACAATGAGCAGTTCTTC	CATKTSYNEQFF	TRBV6-5	.	.	TRBJ2-1
TGTGCCAGCAGCTTGGGGGATATGGTGAACGTACCATATGGCTACACCTTC	CASSLGDMVNVPYGYTF	TRBV13	.	.	TRBJ1-2
TGTGCCAGCAGTTTCGGACAGGGTTGGAACGAGCAGTACTTC	CASSFGQGWNEQYF	TRBV27	TRBD1	.	TRBJ2-7
TGCAGCGTTGAAGACCAGCAGGGGAGATCGGGAGATACGCAGTATTTT	CSVEDQQGRSGDTQYF	TRBV29-1	.	.	TRBJ2-3
TGCAGCGTTGAAGGACTAGCGGGGGGGTTATACAATGAGCAGTTCTTC	CSVEGLAGGLYNEQFF	TRBV29-1	TRBD2	once	TRBJ2-1
TGTGCCAGCAGTTCGGGAAATAGCAATCAGCCCCAGCATTTT	CASSSGNSNQPQHF	TRBV25-1	.	.	TRBJ1-5
TGTGCCAGCAGCGCCTTCCCAGGGGCTGGCTATGGCTACACCTTC	CASSAFPGAGYGYTF	TRBV9	.	.	TRBJ1-2
TGTGCCTGGAGTTCCTATTTGGAGGGCTACACCTTC	CAWSSYLEGYTF	TRBV30	.	once	TRBJ1-2
TGTGCCAGCAGTCCGGACAGGGGACGATCACCCCTCCACTTT	CASSPDRGRSPLHF	TRBV27	TRBD1	.	TRBJ1-6
TGCAGTGCTAGAAGCCGACAGCCCCAGCATTTT	CSARSRQPQHF	TRBV20-1	.	.	TRBJ1-5
TGCGCCAGCAGCCAAGAGGGGCCGGGGAACGTCTATGGCTACACCTTC	CASSQEGPGNVYGYTF	TRBV4-3	.	.	TRBJ1-2
TGTGCCAGCAGCCTAGGGGTCCCCTATGGCTACACCTTC	CASSLGVPYGYTF	TRBV5-1	.	few	TRBJ1-2
TGTGCCAGCAGCTTAGTAGGGACAGGGTCTGGCTACACCTTC	CASSLVGTGSGYTF	TRBV7-8	TRBD1	.	TRBJ1-2
TGCGCCAGCAGCTTCCGCGGGACTAGCGGGTCCTCCTACAATGAGCAGTTCTTC	CASSFRGTSGSSYNEQFF	TRBV5-1	TRBD2	.	TRBJ2-1
TGTGCCAGCAGCTTAACGGGGCCCACAGATACGCAGTATTTT	CASSLTGPTDTQYF	TRBV13	.	.	TRBJ2-3